Following are 27 T cell receptor delta chains from one sample sequenced in a study of γδ T cells in repeated Plasmodium falciparum infection. TCRdb redid the clone calls on the multiplex PCR reads with CATT. This table holds approximately 90,000 delta-chain clones, approximately 0.92% found once. Gammadelta T cells were flow-sorted from PBMC into Vgamma9/Vdelta2+ and Vdelta2-negative populations for bulk analysis. The material sequenced was gamma-delta T cells from blood. These receptors were taken from a pool of human donors (malaria-infected and uninfected, not separated).

As concerns this clone: A far bigger clonotype differs at one base, so this is likely a read error. The sample holds other DNA sequences that translate to the same CDR3. The rearrangement joins TRDV2 to TRDJ1; TRDD1 or TRDD3 may be the D gene (5 bases each). The J gene, not given by TCRdb, was assigned here from a germline match of the nucleotide sequence. Germline CDR1 is GEAIGNYY and CDR2 is EKD. There are 19 residues in the CDR3. Trimming took 0 bases from V and 2 from J, leaving 24 bases between them. The CDR3 region has the DNA TGTGCCTGTGACACCGTTGGAGGATATAGTGTGGGCATAACCGATAAACTCATCTTT. Its translation: CACDTVGGYSVGITDKLIF.

Turning to this clone: A single base is all that separates this from a far larger clone, so a read error is likely. Other DNA sequences of this sample code for an identical CDR3. This chain connects TRDV2 to TRDJ3, with a tentative D call TRDD3 (6 bases). The J gene was missing in TCRdb and was found by matching the end of the DNA to germline. Germline-derived CDR1 and CDR2 are GEAIGNYY and EKD. This CDR3 is built from 26 residues. With 3 bases removed from V and 0 bases from J, the gap between germline ends came to 38 bases. CDR3 in amino acids: CACDPISLQSPGDHLRNSWDTRQMFF. The CDR3 DNA reads as TGTGCCTGTGACCCGATCTCCCTTCAATCACCTGGGGACCACCTAAGAAACTCCTGGGACACCCGACAGATGTTTTTC.

A few counts support this clone. A far larger clone is a single base away, which makes a read error likely. The sample has other DNA sequences that encode this CDR3 too. This chain links TRAV38-2/DV8 with TRDJ1, with 8 bases that match TRDD3. The J gene, missing from TCRdb, was assigned here through DNA to germline matching. This CDR3 has 25 amino acids. The V and J ends lost 0 bases and 0 bases, in that order; junction bases with no gene match: 31. Germline V gene sequence: CDR1 TSESDYY, CDR2 QEAYKQQN. CDR3 in amino acids: CAYRSVNFVKGDLLGDTGNTDKLIF. CDR3 DNA: TGTGCTTATAGGAGCGTTAACTTCGTCAAAGGCGACCTCCTGGGGGACACGGGGAACACCGATAAACTCATCTTT.

This clone showed up many times. The protein that TCRdb holds for this DNA derives from a much larger clone and differs from the translated DNA at residue 7, which likely indicates a read error; the protein shown here is translated from the DNA. The chain couples TRDV2 to TRDJ1, with TRDD3 matching 9 bases. CDR1 is GEAIGNYY, CDR2 EKD, per germline. Trimming at V came to 0 bases and at J to 2 bases, leaving 6 bases not matched to a gene. This CDR3 comprises 16 residues. CDR3 in DNA: TGTGCCTGTGACACCGGAGGGGATACGGGGACCGATAAACTCATCTTT. It is translated as CACDTGGDTGTDKLIF.

In its sample, this clone was seen many times. TCRdb attributes to this sequence the protein of a much larger clone, which differs from the DNA translation at residue 17; a read error is likely, and the protein displayed is translated from the DNA. The chain recombines TRDV2 with TRDJ3; the match to TRDD3 covers 12 bases. The CDR3 sequence is 19 residues long. CDR1 GEAIGNYY and CDR2 EKD come from the germline V gene. CDR3 nucleotide sequence: TGTGCCTGTGACACCCTACTGGGGGATACCTCCTGGGACACCCGACAGGTGTTTTTC. The encoded protein is CACDTLLGDTSWDTRQVFF.

This clone was detected ten times or more. The TCRdb protein comes from a much larger clone and disagrees with this DNA's translation at residue 11, likely due to a read error; the protein given here is derived from the DNA. The chain has TRDV2 and TRDJ1; 11 bases are a match to TRDD3. TCRdb carries no J gene annotation; the J gene was assigned here by matching the DNA with germline. This CDR3 is built from 21 residues. Germline CDR1 and CDR2: GEAIGNYY and EKD. Trimming at V came to 0 bases and at J to 1 base, leaving 18 bases not matched to a gene. The CDR3 DNA follows: TGTGCCTGTGACACCGTTCTACTGGGGGATAGAAGGGGTCGGAGCACCGATAAACTCATCTTT. It codes for CACDTVLLGDRRGRSTDKLIF.

A few counts support this clone. The TCRdb protein comes from a much larger clone and disagrees with this DNA's translation at residue 3, likely due to a read error; the protein given here is derived from the DNA. The rearrangement links TRDV2 to TRDJ1; D is uncertain. Here the J gene came from matching the DNA to germline, since TCRdb omits it. CDR3 length: 16 residues. Germline V gene sequence: CDR1 GEAIGNYY, CDR2 EKD. CDR3 region: CASDTVERRYTDKLIF. The CDR3, as DNA: TGTGCCAGTGACACCGTTGAACGGAGGTACACCGATAAACTCATCTTT.

Comments on this clone: Since a far larger clone is one base different, this is likely a read error. The sample holds other DNA sequences that translate to the same CDR3. V is TRDV3 and J is TRDJ1; TRDD3 matches 9 bases. TCRdb carries no J gene annotation; the J gene was assigned here by matching the DNA with germline. This CDR3 spans 16 amino acids. Per germline, CDR1 TVYSNPD and CDR2 GDNSRS (reference sequence). Trimming took 5 bases from V and 0 from J; bases not matched to a gene: 13. As DNA, the CDR3 is TGTGCCCCCTTATCCACTGGGGATACGTACACCGATAAACTCATCTTT. It yields the protein CAPLSTGDTYTDKLIF.

Turning to this clone: TCRdb's entry gives the protein of a much larger clone, which mismatches this DNA's translation at residue 10, likely from a read error; the protein reported here is translated from the DNA. V and J are TRDV2 and TRDJ1; the match to TRDD3 covers 10 bases. The J gene, absent from TCRdb, was called here by matching the DNA to germline. The V gene's germline CDR1 is GEAIGNYY and CDR2 EKD. The CDR3 contains 18 residues. The V segment lost 3 bases and the J segment 0 bases; nucleotides outside the gene matches: 12. The CDR3 sequence is CACDPLLGDARDTDKLIF. DNA of the CDR3: TGTGCCTGTGACCCCTTACTGGGGGATGCGCGAGACACCGATAAACTCATCTTT.

As to this clone: The translation of this DNA and the TCRdb protein of a much larger clone differ at residue 4, probably owing to a read error; the protein shown here is translated from the DNA. The V call is TRDV1, the J call TRDJ1; D is ambiguous. TCRdb lists no J gene, so it was determined here by aligning the DNA to germline. Trimming stripped 8 bases from V and 8 bases from J, with 24 bases between. The CDR3 loop spans 15 amino acids. Per the germline V gene, CDR1 is TSWWSYY and CDR2 is QGS. CDR3 in DNA: TGTGCTCTTAGGCTTAGCCCCACCGCCACCGTCAAACTCATCTTT. It yields the protein CALRLSPTATVKLIF.

This clone was seen more than once but under ten times. A far larger clone is only one base removed, so a read error is likely. The sample contains more than one DNA sequence encoding this CDR3. This sequence joins TRDV2 and TRDJ1, with 7 bases lining up with TRDD3. In the absence of a J gene in TCRdb, the DNA was matched to germline to assign it here. The CDR3 contains 19 residues. Germline V gives CDR1 GEAIGNYY, CDR2 EKD. CDR3 bases: TGTGCCTGTGACACCGTTTCCCCTGGGGGGGGCCAGTACACTGATAAACTCATCTTT. Amino acid sequence: CACDTVSPGGGQYTDKLIF.

There are a few counts of this clone. With only one base between it and a far larger clone, this is likely a read error. Other nucleotide sequences from this sample produce the same CDR3. V and J are TRDV2 and TRDJ1, with a weak D call TRDD3 (6 bases). This CDR3 comprises 15 residues. Germline values: CDR1 GEAIGNYY, CDR2 EKD. CDR3 in DNA: TGCGCCTGTGTCGCAGTACTGGGCTACACCGATAAACTCATCTTT. Its protein is CACVAVLGYTDKLIF.

This clone was picked up a small number of times. TCRdb shows a much larger clone's protein in place of this DNA's translation, and the two differ at residue 16, likely through a read error; the protein shown is translated from the DNA. The V gene call reads TRDV2; no J gene was called; no check of the table's D call, TRDD3, against the DNA was made. CDR1 GEAIGNYY and CDR2 EKD come from the germline V gene. The CDR3 has 17 amino acids. The CDR3 DNA reads as TGTGCCTGTGACTCGTACTGGGGGAACCCTTACACCGATAAACTCACCTTT. This gives the protein CACDSYWGNPYTDKLTF.

This clone was counted a few times. With a far larger clone one base away, a read error is the likely cause. At the DNA level, this CDR3 is encoded by other sequences in the same sample as well. The chain combines TRDV1 with TRDJ1; a weak D match, TRDD3 (5 bases). Between the trimmed V and J ends, which lost 4 bases and 11 bases, there was a span of 20 bases. The CDR3 runs to 14 residues. Germline V gene lookup returns CDR1 TSWWSYY and CDR2 QGS. The CDR3 sequence is CALGGLRDQPELIF. As DNA, the CDR3 is TGTGCTCTTGGGGGTCTTAGGGATCAACCTGAGCTCATCTTT.

This clone was counted many times. TCRdb pairs this DNA with a much larger clone's protein that differs at residue 11, likely a read error; the protein shown was translated from the DNA. The genes are TRDV2 and TRDJ1; 12 nucleotides line up with TRDD3. The CDR3 has 17 amino acids. After removal of 3 bases from V and 0 bases from J, the junction contained 7 bases not matched to a gene. CDR1 and CDR2 (germline): GEAIGNYY, EKD. This CDR3 reads CACDFKLGDTDTDKLIF. The CDR3 region has the DNA TGTGCCTGTGACTTCAAACTGGGGGATACCGACACCGATAAACTCATCTTT.

Concerning this clone: The protein in TCRdb stems from a much larger clone and differs at residue 12 from this DNA's translation, likely a read error; here the protein is translated from the DNA. The rearrangement links TRDV1 to TRDJ1; weak D call: TRDD3 (6 bases). CDR1 and CDR2 (germline): TSWWSYY, QGS. Deletions cut 4 bases from V and 2 bases from J, with 29 bases between. CDR3 length equals 20 residues. This chain's CDR3 is CALGAAFGWWGVRGTDKLIF. In DNA, the CDR3 is TGTGCTCTTGGGGCCGCCTTCGGCTGGTGGGGGGTACGGGGGACCGATAAACTCATCTTT.

This clone occurred a few times. A far larger clone is off by one base, so a read error is likely. At the DNA level, this CDR3 is encoded by other sequences in the same sample as well. The chain joins TRDV1 to TRDJ1; possibly TRDD3 for D (6 bases). Because TCRdb records no J gene, it was assigned here through a match of the DNA to germline. Germline CDR1 TSWWSYY, CDR2 QGS. The CDR3 has 19 residues. The CDR3 here is CALGDPGPPHPLCTDKLIF. In DNA, the CDR3 is TGTGCCCTTGGGGATCCGGGACCCCCACACCCCCTTTGCACCGATAAACTCATCTTT.

This clone was counted ten times or more. The DNA of the CDR3 is TGTGCTCTTGGGGAACTCCCCGGGGCCACTGGGGGACGATACACCGATAAACTCATCTTT. It encodes CALGELPGATGGRYTDKLIF. The chain has TRDV1 and TRDJ1; 9 bases are a match to TRDD3. Germline CDR1 TSWWSYY, CDR2 QGS. The ends lost 0 bases at V and 0 bases at J; junction bases unmatched: 14. The CDR3 sequence is 20 residues long.

Notes on this clone: This is likely an artifact of a read error, given a far larger clone one base away. Other DNA sequences in the same sample also yield this CDR3. The rearrangement links TRDV2 to TRDJ1, with 7 bases matching TRDD3. The J gene comes from matching the DNA to germline here; TCRdb lacks it. From germline, CDR1 is GEAIGNYY and CDR2 EKD. The CDR3 covers 16 residues. CDR3 sequence (DNA): TGTGCTTCCGAGAAGCTGGGGGTCCGATACACCGATAAACTCATCTTT. Protein sequence: CASEKLGVRYTDKLIF.

As concerns this clone: With only one base between it and a far larger clone, this is likely a read error. The same CDR3 arises from other DNA sequences in this sample as well. There is no J gene call, but TRDV2 is given as the V gene; the table calls TRDD3, which could not be checked here. Germline loops: CDR1 GEAIGNYY, CDR2 EKD. The CDR3 consists of 16 residues. The CDR3, as DNA: TGTGCCTGGGGATTCTCGTACTGGGGGATACTCGATAAACTCATTTTT. Its protein is CAWGFSYWGILDKLIF.

Points on this clone: A read error likely explains why the TCRdb protein, taken from a much larger clone, differs from this DNA's translation at residue 5; the protein shown is translated from the DNA. The rearrangement links TRDV1 to TRDJ1; D is possibly TRDD2 (6 bases). The J gene is not listed in TCRdb, so it was assigned here from a DNA match to germline. V dropped 4 bases and J dropped 0 bases, with 33 bases sitting between them. The CDR3 sequence is 22 residues long. Per the germline V gene, CDR1 is TSWWSYY and CDR2 is QGS. The CDR3 spells CALGGLEFVLREDALYTDKLIF. The CDR3 DNA sequence: TGTGCTCTTGGGGGACTAGAATTCGTCCTACGTGAGGATGCTCTTTACACCGATAAACTCATCTTT.

The table lists this clone with a few counts. The protein given by TCRdb reflects a much larger clone and differs at residue 15 from this DNA's translation, likely from a read error; the protein shown is the DNA's translation. The chain links TRDV2 to TRDJ1, with D possibly matching TRDD3 (6 bases). TCRdb is silent on the J gene; assignment here came from matching the DNA to germline. Trimming pared 1 base from V and 6 bases from J, leaving 29 bases between. CDR3 length: 19 amino acids. Germline assignment: CDR1 GEAIGNYY and CDR2 EKD. The CDR3: CACDTPGGGPRIGTNKLIF. The CDR3 DNA reads as TGTGCCTGTGACACACCTGGTGGGGGCCCAAGGATTGGTACCAATAAACTCATCTTT.

To note about this clone: This DNA's translation and the protein TCRdb lists, from a much larger clone, do not match at residue 5, likely due to a read error; the protein shown is translated from the DNA. The chain links TRDV1 to TRDJ1; D may be TRDD3 (6 bases). As TCRdb names no J gene, one was assigned here on the basis of a DNA match to germline. V lost 7 bases and J 7 bases, leaving 31 bases between the germline ends. CDR3 length: 18 residues. Germline V gives CDR1 TSWWSYY, CDR2 QGS. CDR3 bases: TGTGCTCTTGAGTCTTCCGGCCTGGGGACTCCAGCGAAAACTAAACTCATCTTT. Protein product: CALESSGLGTPAKTKLIF.

A few counts support this clone. The protein TCRdb lists belongs to a much larger clone and differs from this DNA's translation at residue 10, which points to a read error; the protein shown is made from the DNA. This chain uses TRDV2 with TRDJ1; perhaps TRDD3 as D (6 bases). The germline gives CDR1 GEAIGNYY, CDR2 EKD. The ends were cut back, 0 bases at V and 2 bases at J, with 27 bases in the middle. This CDR3 is 20 amino acids long. The CDR3 nucleotides are TGTGCCTGTGACACCAACCTACAAGGACGCCAAGGGGATCGGACCGATAAACTCATCTTT. This gives the protein CACDTNLQGRQGDRTDKLIF.

This clone has a count of ten or more. A single base is all that separates this from a far larger clone, so a read error is likely. Other DNA variants within this sample encode the same CDR3. The J gene is uncalled and the V gene is TRDV2; no DNA check was done on the table's D call, TRDD3. The V gene's germline CDR1 is GEAIGNYY and CDR2 EKD. This CDR3 contains 16 residues. The CDR3 protein is CACDTGIYRITDKLIF. DNA for the CDR3: TGTGCCTGTGACACGGGGATTTATAGGATCACCGATAAGCTCATCTTT.

A note on this clone: This DNA's translation differs at residue 16 from TCRdb's protein, which comes from a much larger clone; a read error is likely, and the protein shown is translated from the DNA. The V gene is TRDV2, but the J gene lacks a call; TRDD3, the D gene given by the table, was not confirmed from the DNA. The CDR3 extends over 18 amino acids. The germline CDR1 and CDR2 sequences are GEAIGNYY and EKD. The CDR3 loop reads CACDTGPTDWGARRPPIF. The CDR3 nucleotides read TGTGCCTGTGACACCGGACCTACAGACTGGGGGGCCCGTCGACCCCCGATCTTT.

This clone was seen a handful of times. TCRdb's protein, taken from a much larger clone, differs from this DNA's translation at residue 20, likely owing to a read error; the protein displayed comes from the DNA. The chain links TRDV1 to TRDJ1, with 12 bases lining up with TRDD3. V lost 0 bases to trimming and J lost 8 bases; unmatched junction nucleotides: 31. Per germline, CDR1 TSWWSYY and CDR2 QGS. There are 24 residues in the CDR3. CDR3 protein: CALGELVTLPSYGDAGGYGEKLIF. Here the CDR3 DNA reads TGTGCTCTTGGGGAACTAGTGACACTTCCTTCCTACGGGGATGCTGGGGGATACGGCGAAAAACTCATCTTT.